This TCR beta chain was documented in a study of T cell responses to AZD1222 COVID-19 vaccine (dated by TCRdb to the early 2020s). At the level of the whole study: A total of just over 230 trial participants underwent TCR sequencing, of whom about 210 received two doses of AZD1222 and about 26 received two doses of the MenACWY control vaccine. Trial participants were enrolled by age into 18-55, 56-69 and 70-plus year subgroups, with approximately 150, 28 and 58 TCR-sequenced participants respectively. Broader findings and caveats from the paper: Reportedly, almost half of the unique spike-specific TCRs recognized epitopes lying outside the regions that are mutated in the B.1.351 and B.1.1.7 variants. Most participants were white British and females outnumbered males, and the authors suggested that clonal diversity may have been underestimated. Vaccine-associated CD4 TCRs spanned the whole spike protein, with dominant responses in regions 160-218 and 743-854. Because no day 14 peak-response samples were available, the repertoires could be characterized only after the peak T cell response. Only six or seven AZD1222 recipients were SARS-CoV-2 seropositive at baseline, limiting conclusions about previously exposed vaccinees. In the small 56-69-year group, the increase in depth fell short of significance, most likely because of low power. After two AZD1222 doses, both the breadth and the depth of spike-specific TCRs were significantly higher than at day 0 and than in MenACWY recipients.

Concerning this clone: The specificity of this receptor is unknown. No base-level quality is on record; no much larger clone is a single base apart.

This sample's time point label indicates: about 28 days (+/-7) after the second vaccine dose. AZD1222 recipients given second doses at about 4 weeks or at about 12 weeks were pooled, since spike-specific TCR depth and breadth were not found to differ between the two schedules. Vaccinee samples came from UK trials COV001 and COV002, including a single-blind randomized controlled phase 2/3 trial of AZD1222 (ChAdOx1 nCoV-19) in healthy adults. For TCRbeta chain sequencing, PBMC samples from trial participants were taken at day 0 and at day 28 after the second dose. V sheds 5 bases and J sheds 15 bases, leaving 20 bases between their ends. Reading from cysteine to phenylalanine, the CDR3 counts 14 amino acids. The read is trimmed to its CDR3 DNA, 42 bases read in frame from base 1. CDR1 SGHNT and CDR2 YENEEA are derived from the germline V gene. The CDR3 regions of human TCRbeta chains were analyzed by immunosequencing. On the authors' methods: TCRs in the repertoires were compared against a reference library of SARS-CoV-2-specific TCRs that had been generated with the MIRA antigen-specificity platform. Breadth was defined as the fraction of unique TCRs that were SARS-CoV-2-associated, and depth was defined as the fraction of total T cells that were SARS-CoV-2-associated. Using the MIRA data, every spike-specific TCR was mapped to the spike region that the TCR reacted to and assigned to either a CD4 or a CD8 class. Log10-transformed breadth and depth values were compared by one-way ANOVA with Sidak's multiple comparisons tests. Imported from immuneACCESS, the table was reduced by TCRdb to in-frame sequences with V and J called. These copies leave out some clones; in studies compared against another copy, an unresolved V gene accounts for under half, and the cause of the remainder is not known. V, J and clone size were drawn from that table, and D and trimming were deduced from the DNA. The sample table holds more than 90,000 clones, of which approximately 90% were seen once. Together, the top ten hold roughly 7.1% of the sample.

Recombination connected TRBV11-3 to TRBJ1-6, with an unclear D gene assignment. The source is an adult who received the AZD1222 COVID-19 vaccine. Here the sequenced sample was peripheral blood, taken 28 days after the second AZD1222 dose. The CDR3 here reads CASSPDAAGSHLHF. Here is the DNA: TGTGCCAGCAGCCCGGACGCGGCCGGCTCCCACCTCCACTTT. The variable domain in full, with residues beyond the CDR3 obtained from the reference TRBV11-3 and TRBJ1-6 genes, is EAGVVQSPRYKIIEKKQPVAFWCNPISGHNTLYWYLQNLGQGPELLIRYENEEAVDDSQLPKDRFSAERLKGVDSTLKIQPAELGDSAVYLCASSPDAAGSHLHFGNGTRLTVT.